This TCR beta chain was sequenced during a study of blood T cell repertoires in COVID-19. About the study: The origin of the acute and convalescent COVID-19 samples was the United States, Italy and Spain.

The Seattle site enrolled patients during active infection and followed them longitudinally. Authors' methods: How many nucleated cells were present was estimated from reference gene primer amplification. TCRdb's table, derived via immunoSEQ multiplex PCR, lists solely in-frame clones and lacks some. V and J calls plus clone size are reproduced from that table; the DNA served to infer D and trimming. The repertoire consists of approximately 500,000 clones, with 75% to 90% occurring once and the leading ten covering about 0.91%. CDR1 and CDR2 from the germline V gene are MNHEY and SMNVEV (reference sequence). With V trimmed by 6 bases and J by 11 bases, 12 bases remained unmatched. This CDR3 is built from 13 residues.

This receptor was identified in a man aged 18 to 30 with COVID-19, enrolled during active disease. V gene TRBV27 combines with J gene TRBJ1-1, with 7 bases aligning to TRBD1. The sequencing input was peripheral blood. CDR3 amino acids: CASRPGTATVAFF. The CDR3 DNA follows: TGTGCCAGCAGACCCGGGACAGCCACAGTCGCTTTCTTT.